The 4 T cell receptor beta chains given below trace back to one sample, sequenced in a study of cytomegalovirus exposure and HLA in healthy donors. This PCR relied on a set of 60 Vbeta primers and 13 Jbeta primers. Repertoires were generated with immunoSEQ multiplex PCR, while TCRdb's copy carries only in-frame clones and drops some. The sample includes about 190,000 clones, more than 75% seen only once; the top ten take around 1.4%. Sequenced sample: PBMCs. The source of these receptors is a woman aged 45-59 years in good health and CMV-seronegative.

CDR3 nucleotides: TGCGCCAGCAGCGGGGGACAGGGGGAGAGTAATTCACCCCTCCACTTT. Amino acid sequence: CASSGGQGESNSPLHF. V gene TRBV5-1 combines with J gene TRBJ1-6; 11 bases are shared with TRBD1. CDR1 and CDR2 (germline): SGHRS, YFSETQ. The junction had 6 bases not matched to a gene; V was cut back by 4 bases and J by 6 bases. The CDR3 totals 16 residues.

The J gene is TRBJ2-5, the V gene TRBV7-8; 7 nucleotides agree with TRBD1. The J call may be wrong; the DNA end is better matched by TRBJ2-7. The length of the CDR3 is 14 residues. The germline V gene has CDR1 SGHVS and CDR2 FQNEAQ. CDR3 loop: CASSTVGQLYEQYF. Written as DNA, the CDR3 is TGTGCCAGCAGCACAGTGGGACAGCTCTACGAGCAGTACTTC.

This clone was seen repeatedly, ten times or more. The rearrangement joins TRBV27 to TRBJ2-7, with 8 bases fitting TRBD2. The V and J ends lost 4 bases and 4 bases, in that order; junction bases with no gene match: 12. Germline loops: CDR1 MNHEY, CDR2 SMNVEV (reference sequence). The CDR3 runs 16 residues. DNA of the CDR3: TGTGCCAGCAGTTCCAGGACTAGCCGGGAGCTATACGAGCAGTACTTC. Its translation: CASSSRTSRELYEQYF.

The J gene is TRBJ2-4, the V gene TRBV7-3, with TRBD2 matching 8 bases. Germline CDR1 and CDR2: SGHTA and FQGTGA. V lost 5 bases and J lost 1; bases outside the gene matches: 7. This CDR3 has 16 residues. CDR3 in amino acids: CASSAQAGVAKNIQYF. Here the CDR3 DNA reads TGTGCCAGCAGCGCCCAAGCGGGAGTGGCCAAAAACATTCAGTACTTC.